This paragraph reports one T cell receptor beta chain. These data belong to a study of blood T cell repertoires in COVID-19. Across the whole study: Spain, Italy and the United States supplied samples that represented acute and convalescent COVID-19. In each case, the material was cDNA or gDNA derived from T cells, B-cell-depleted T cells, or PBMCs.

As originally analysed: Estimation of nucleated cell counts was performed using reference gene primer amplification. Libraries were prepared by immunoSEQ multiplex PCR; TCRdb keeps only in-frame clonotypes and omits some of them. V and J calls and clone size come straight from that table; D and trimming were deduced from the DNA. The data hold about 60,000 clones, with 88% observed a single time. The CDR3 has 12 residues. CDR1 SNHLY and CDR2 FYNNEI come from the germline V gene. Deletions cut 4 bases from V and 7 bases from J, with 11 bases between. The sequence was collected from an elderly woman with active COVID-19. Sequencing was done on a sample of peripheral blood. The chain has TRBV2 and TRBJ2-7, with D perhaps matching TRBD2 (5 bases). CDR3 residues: CASSALWTEQYF. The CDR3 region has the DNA TGTGCCAGCAGTGCGCTGTGGACTGAGCAGTACTTC. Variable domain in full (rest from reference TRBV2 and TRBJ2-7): EPEVTQTPSHQVTQMGQEVILRCVPISNHLYFYWYRQILGQKVEFLVSFYNNEISEKSEIFDDQFSVERPDGSNFTLKIRSTKLEDSAMYFCASSALWTEQYFGPGTRLTVT.